The 11 T cell receptor beta chains reported below all come from one sample, sequenced in a study of cytomegalovirus exposure and HLA in healthy donors. Primers for the PCR totalled 60 Vbeta and 13 Jbeta. Assay: immunoSEQ multiplex PCR; the TCRdb copy retains only in-frame clones and omits some. The repertoire table contains some 76,000 clones. Source material: PBMCs. Every receptor here comes from a female donor in good health and CMV-seropositive.

The rearrangement uses TRBV15 and TRBJ1-2; TRBD1 agrees at 8 bases. The germline V gene encodes CDR1 LNHNV and CDR2 YYDKDF (reference sequence). CDR3 size: 15 residues. V lost 0 bases, J lost 2 bases, and 2 bases stayed unmatched. The CDR3 is CATSREAGGNYGYTF. The CDR3 DNA reads as TGTGCCACCAGCAGAGAGGCAGGGGGCAACTATGGCTACACCTTC.

The J gene is TRBJ2-3, the V gene TRBV5-1, with TRBD1 identical over 11 bases. The CDR3 has 13 amino acids. Looked up from germline, CDR1 is SGHRS and CDR2 is YFSETQ. Trimming removed 4 bases from V and 5 bases from J; junction bases left unmatched: 0. The CDR3 reads CASSGTGGDTQYF. CDR3 DNA sequence: TGCGCCAGCAGCGGGACAGGGGGAGATACGCAGTATTTT.

The chain carries TRBV7-2 and TRBJ2-7; D is unresolved. V lost 5 bases and J lost 0, with 11 bases in between. From germline, CDR1 is SGHTA and CDR2 FQGNSA. This CDR3 has 14 amino acids. In DNA form, the CDR3 reads TGTGCCAGCAGCCCCCCAACTCTCTCCTACGAGCAGTACTTC. It codes for CASSPPTLSYEQYF.

The rearrangement uses TRBV28 and TRBJ1-2, with D unresolved. With 4 bases removed from V and 4 bases from J, the gap between germline ends came to 10 bases. The length of the CDR3 is 13 residues. Germline V CDR1 and CDR2: MDHEN, SYDVKM. The CDR3 sequence: CASSSQPGYGYTF. The CDR3 DNA reads TGTGCCAGCAGTTCACAACCGGGCTATGGCTACACCTTC.

This chain connects TRBV28 to TRBJ2-7, with TRBD2 identical over 9 bases. V lost 3 bases and J lost 1; bases outside the gene matches: 4. Looked up from germline, CDR1 is MDHEN and CDR2 is SYDVKM. The CDR3 is made up of 15 amino acids. CDR3 bases: TGTGCCAGCAGTTTGACTAGCGGCTCATCCTACGAGCAGTACTTC. It codes for CASSLTSGSSYEQYF.

The chain joins TRBV5-4 to TRBJ2-1; TRBD1 matches 10 bases. The CDR3 has 17 amino acids. Germline trimming cut 4 bases from V and 4 bases from J; bases unmatched to any gene: 11. Germline values: CDR1 SGHNT, CDR2 YYREEE (reference sequence). In nucleotides, the CDR3 is TGTGCCAGCAGCAACGTTAGGGACAGGGGCGGGTACAATGAGCAGTTCTTC. This encodes CASSNVRDRGGYNEQFF.

Comments on this clone: One end of the junction does not line up with germline, which may come from a read error. Other DNA sequences from this sample encode an identical CDR3 as well. The chain has TRBV4-1 and TRBJ1-2; 9 bases align to TRBD1. Germline assignment: CDR1 MGHRA and CDR2 YSYEKL. The CDR3 runs to 15 residues. This CDR3 is CASSPGDRENYGYTF. The CDR3 nucleotides read TGTGCCAGCAGCCCTGGGGACAGGGAAAACTATGGCTACACCTTC.

The rearrangement links TRBV5-4 to TRBJ2-5; a weak D match, TRBD2 (6 bases). The V end lost 1 base, the J end lost 0 bases, and 16 bases lay between the germline ends. The germline V gene encodes CDR1 SGHNT and CDR2 YYREEE (reference sequence). CDR3 length: 17 amino acids. CDR3 residues: CASSLSGSGVDQETQYF. CDR3 in DNA: TGTGCCAGCAGCTTGTCCGGGTCGGGGGTGGACCAAGAGACCCAGTACTTC.

The CDR3 reads CASSLASGGATEAFF. The DNA for the CDR3 is TGTGCCAGCAGCTTAGCATCGGGGGGTGCCACTGAAGCTTTCTTT. V usage is TRBV7-3 and J usage is TRBJ1-1; maybe TRBD1 (5 bases). V was shortened by 2 bases and J by 4 bases, with 14 bases between the two germline ends. This CDR3 comprises 15 residues. The germline V gene encodes CDR1 SGHTA and CDR2 FQGTGA.

This chain links TRBV27 with TRBJ1-4; TRBD1 is a possible D gene (5 bases). The V and J ends lost 5 bases and 8 bases respectively, with 18 bases between them. This CDR3 has 15 residues. The germline gives CDR1 MNHEY, CDR2 SMNVEV (reference sequence). CDR3 in amino acids: CASSKTQGAGEKLFF. The CDR3, as DNA: TGTGCCAGCAGTAAGACCCAAGGGGCAGGGGAAAAACTGTTTTTT.

This chain links TRBV6-1 with TRBJ1-4; 9 bases agree with TRBD1. J was trimmed by 14 bases and V by 1 base; bases with no gene match: 14. This CDR3 contains 16 residues. Germline-derived CDR1 and CDR2 are MNHNS and SASEGT. CDR3 sequence (DNA): TGTGCCAGCAGTGAAGGTCCGACAGGGGGGGGATCTATGCTGTTTTTT. This sequence encodes CASSEGPTGGGSMLFF.